This TCR beta chain was identified in a study of T cell responses to AZD1222 COVID-19 vaccine. Findings of the study overall: The donor cohort was predominantly white British with a female majority, and clonal diversity may have been underestimated. Recipients of two AZD1222 doses showed rising Spike-specific TCR breadth and depth. None of the repertoires were sampled until the peak T cell response had passed. Spike as a whole was targeted by vaccine-associated CD4 TCRs, dominant at 160-218 and 743-854.

Sequenced by immunoSEQ multiplex PCR; TCRdb stores in-frame clones only, minus some. The repertoire consists of about 94,000 clones, with 85% occurring once and the leading ten covering about 4.5%. Notes on this clone: Its cognate antigen is unknown.

The clonotype originates from an adult who received the AZD1222 COVID-19 vaccine. The starting material was peripheral blood, obtained 28 days after the second AZD1222 dose.

The CDR3 bases are TGTGCCAGCAGCTTCGGGGTTTCGGGAAACACCATATATTTT. The encoded protein is CASSFGVSGNTIYF. The chain uses TRBV13 and TRBJ1-3; D unresolved. Germline V gives CDR1 PRHDT, CDR2 FYEKMQ (reference sequence). The CDR3 is 14 residues long. Trimming removed 3 bases from V and 4 bases from J, with 10 bases in between.